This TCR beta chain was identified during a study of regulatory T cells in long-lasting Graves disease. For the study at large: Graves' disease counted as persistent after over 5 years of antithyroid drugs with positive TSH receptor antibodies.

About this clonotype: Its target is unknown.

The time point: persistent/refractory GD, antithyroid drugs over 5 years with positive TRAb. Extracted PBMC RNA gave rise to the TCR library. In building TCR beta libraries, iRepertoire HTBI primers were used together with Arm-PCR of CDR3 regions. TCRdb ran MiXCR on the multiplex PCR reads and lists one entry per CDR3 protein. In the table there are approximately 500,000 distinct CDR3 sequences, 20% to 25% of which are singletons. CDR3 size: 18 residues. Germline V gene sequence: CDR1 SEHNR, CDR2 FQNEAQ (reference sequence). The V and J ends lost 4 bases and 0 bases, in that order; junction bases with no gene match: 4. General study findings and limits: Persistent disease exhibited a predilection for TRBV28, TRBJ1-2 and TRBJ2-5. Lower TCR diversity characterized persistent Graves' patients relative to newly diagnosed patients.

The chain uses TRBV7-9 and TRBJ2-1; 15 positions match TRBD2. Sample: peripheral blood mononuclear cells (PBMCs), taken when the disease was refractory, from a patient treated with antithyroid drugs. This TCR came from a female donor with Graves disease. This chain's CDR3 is CASSWGLAGGSSYNEQFF. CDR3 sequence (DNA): TGTGCCAGCAGCTGGGGACTAGCGGGAGGCAGCTCCTACAATGAGCAGTTCTTC.